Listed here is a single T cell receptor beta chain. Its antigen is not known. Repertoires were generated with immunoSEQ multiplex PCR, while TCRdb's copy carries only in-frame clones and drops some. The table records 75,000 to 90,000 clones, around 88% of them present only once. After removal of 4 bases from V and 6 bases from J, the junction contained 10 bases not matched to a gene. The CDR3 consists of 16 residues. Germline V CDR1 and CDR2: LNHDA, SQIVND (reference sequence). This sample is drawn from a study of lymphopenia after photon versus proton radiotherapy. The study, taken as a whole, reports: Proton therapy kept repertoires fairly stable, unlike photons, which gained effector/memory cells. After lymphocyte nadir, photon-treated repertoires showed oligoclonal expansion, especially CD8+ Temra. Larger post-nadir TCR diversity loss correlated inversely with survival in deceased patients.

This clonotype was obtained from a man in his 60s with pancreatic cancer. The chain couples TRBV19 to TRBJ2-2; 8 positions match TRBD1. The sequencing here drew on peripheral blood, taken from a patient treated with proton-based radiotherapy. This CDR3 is CASSTQTGVGAGELFF. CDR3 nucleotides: TGTGCCAGTAGTACCCAGACAGGGGTAGGAGCCGGGGAGCTGTTTTTT.